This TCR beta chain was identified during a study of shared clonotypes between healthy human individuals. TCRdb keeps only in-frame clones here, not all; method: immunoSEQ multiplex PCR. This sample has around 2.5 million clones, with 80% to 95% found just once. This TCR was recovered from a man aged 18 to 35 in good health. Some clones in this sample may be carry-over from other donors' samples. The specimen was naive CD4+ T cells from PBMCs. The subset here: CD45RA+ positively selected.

The CDR3 DNA is TGTGCCAGCAGCGTGGCTAGCGGGAGGAATGAGCAGTTCTTC. It encodes CASSVASGRNEQFF. The J gene is TRBJ2-1, the V gene TRBV9; TRBD2 agrees at 11 bases. The CDR3 length is 14 residues. Germline V gene sequence: CDR1 SGDLS, CDR2 YYNGEE. V trimming: 2 bases; J trimming: 7 bases; junction bases outside the gene matches: 2. Supplemented by reference TRBV9 and TRBJ2-1, the full variable domain reads DSGVTQTPKHLITATGQRVTLRCSPRSGDLSVYWYQQSLDQGLQFLIQYYNGEERAKGNILERFSAQQFPDLHSELNLSSLELGDSALYFCASSVASGRNEQFFGPGTRLTVL.